This T cell receptor beta chain was identified in a study of regulatory T cells in long-lasting Graves disease. The time point here: newly diagnosed GD, antithyroid drugs for less than 3 months. TCR sequences were obtained from RNA taken from PBMCs. Library construction for TCR beta used iRepertoire HTBI primers and Arm-PCR of CDR3 regions. In TCRdb, the multiplex PCR reads were re-called with MiXCR into one record per CDR3 protein. The data hold 450,000 to 600,000 distinct CDR3 sequences, with roughly 14% observed a single time. Germline lookup yields CDR1 MNHNS and CDR2 SASEGT. The CDR3 consists of 13 residues. Regarding this clonotype: At one of its ends the junction is not consistent with the germline gene, which may arise from a read error.

The same data also contributed to another study, on T cells in Graves' hyperthyroidism and ophthalmopathy. That work states: The patients, who ranged from 18 to 65 in age, presented with newly diagnosed hyperthyroidism lasting under 2 months.

The chain uses TRBV6-1 and TRBJ2-1; TRBD2 might be the D (6 bases). The sample in question was peripheral blood mononuclear cells (PBMCs), obtained at new diagnosis, from a patient treated with antithyroid drugs. The receptor's source is a man aged 25-45 years with Graves disease. The CDR3 loop reads CASREGSYNERFF. CDR3 coding DNA: TGTGCCAGCAGGGAGGGATCCTACAATGAGCGGTTCTTC.